The T cell receptor beta chain under discussion was sequenced for a study of long-term antiretroviral therapy in people with HIV. Overall study results and limits: Information pertaining to ART adherence, viral resistance or therapeutic modifications was not obtained.

This was the immunoSEQ v3.0 assay at survey level. TCRdb's copy holds only in-frame clones and misses some; the assay was immunoSEQ multiplex PCR. The sample contains about 21,000 clones, about four fifths of which appear only once. Germline lookup yields CDR1 SNHLY and CDR2 FYNNEI. The length of the CDR3 is 12 residues. V shed 8 bases and J shed 2 bases, with 9 bases lying between them. As regards this clone: The antigen is unknown.

The source was unsorted PBMCs, collected 0.1 years before starting antiretroviral therapy. The sequence was collected from a man aged 35-49 years with HIV. The rearrangement uses TRBV2 and TRBJ2-5; D remains unclear. The CDR3 DNA follows: TGTGCCAGCGGAATGGAACAAGAGACCCAGTACTTC. It is translated as CASGMEQETQYF.